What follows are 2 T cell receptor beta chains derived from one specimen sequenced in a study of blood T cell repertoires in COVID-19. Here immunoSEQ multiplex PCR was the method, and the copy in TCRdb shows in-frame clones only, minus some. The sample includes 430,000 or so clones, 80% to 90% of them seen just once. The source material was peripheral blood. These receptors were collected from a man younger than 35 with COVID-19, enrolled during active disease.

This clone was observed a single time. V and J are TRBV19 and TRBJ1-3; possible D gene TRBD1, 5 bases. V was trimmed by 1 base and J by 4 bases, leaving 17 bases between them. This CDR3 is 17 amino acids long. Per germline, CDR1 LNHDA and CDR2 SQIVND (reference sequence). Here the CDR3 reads CASSIAQGIVRGNTIYF. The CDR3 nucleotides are TGTGCCAGTAGTATAGCCCAGGGAATAGTGCGAGGAAACACCATATATTTT. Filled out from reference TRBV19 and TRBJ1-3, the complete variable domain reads DGGITQSPKYLFRKEGQNVTLSCEQNLNHDAMYWYRQDPGQGLRLIYYSQIVNDFQKGDIAEGYSVSREKKESFPLTVTSAQKNPTAFYLCASSIAQGIVRGNTIYFGEGSWLTVV.

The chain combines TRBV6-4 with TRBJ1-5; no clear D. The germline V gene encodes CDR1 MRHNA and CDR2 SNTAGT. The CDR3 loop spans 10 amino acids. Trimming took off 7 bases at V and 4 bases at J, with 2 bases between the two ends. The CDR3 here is CASTNQPQHF. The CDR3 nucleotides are TGTGCCAGCACGAATCAGCCCCAGCATTTT.